This T cell receptor beta chain was obtained from a study of blood T cell repertoires in COVID-19. Study details: The study drew acute and convalescent COVID-19 samples from the United States, Italy and Spain. The cDNA or gDNA used as material had been derived from T cells, B-cell-depleted T cells, or PBMCs.

Germline V gives CDR1 LNHDA, CDR2 SQIVND (reference sequence). Trimming stripped 10 bases from V and 5 bases from J, with 14 bases between. This CDR3 has 12 residues. In the study's own analysis: Amplified reference gene primers provided the basis for estimating nucleated cell counts. The repertoire was sequenced with immunoSEQ multiplex PCR; TCRdb's copy has only in-frame clones and lacks some. Clone size and V and J calls were adopted from that table, with D and trimming inferred from the DNA. This sample has under 300,000 clones, with about 89% found just once. The receptor comes from a man in his forties or fifties with acute or convalescent COVID-19. Sequencing was carried out using peripheral blood. This chain uses TRBV19 with TRBJ1-2; tentative D call: TRBD1 (6 bases). The CDR3 spells CATFGQPYGYTF. CDR3 in DNA: TGTGCCACCTTTGGACAGCCTTATGGCTACACCTTC.